The 3 T cell receptor beta chains below all came from one sample that was sequenced in a study of post-analysis software for immune sequencing data. Study results and caveats: Compared with controls, patients had more of roughly five TRBV segments, including TRBV5-6, TRBV5-1 and TRBV20-1.

TCR beta cDNA libraries included unique molecular identifiers. TCRdb itself ran the PCR reads through MiXCR, one entry per CDR3 protein. Among hundreds of thousands of distinct CDR3 sequences listed, roughly 40% were seen once. These TCRs are of unknown antigen specificity. Sequenced sample: blood. The receptors derive from a girl aged 10 to 17 with multiple sclerosis.

The gene calls are TRBV9 and TRBJ2-6; D not resolved. This CDR3 has 15 residues. V shed 0 bases and J shed 0 bases, with 4 bases lying between them. Germline assignment: CDR1 SGDLS and CDR2 YYNGEE. The CDR3 bases are TGTGCCAGCAGCGTAGATGACTCTGGGGCCAACGTCCTGACTTTC. Amino acid sequence: CASSVDDSGANVLTF.

V gene TRBV24-1 combines with J gene TRBJ2-7; D ambiguous. Trimming stripped 3 bases from V and 12 bases from J, with 20 bases between. The CDR3 contains 14 residues. In germline, CDR1 is KGHDR, CDR2 SFDVKD. The CDR3 reads CATSDPPTRIMAYF. As DNA, the CDR3 is TGTGCCACCAGTGATCCCCCGACCCGTATTATGGCGTACTTC.

The V and J genes are TRBV29-1 and TRBJ2-1; D is unresolved. The CDR3 totals 15 residues. Trimming took off 3 bases at V and 0 bases at J, with 12 bases between the two ends. Per germline, CDR1 SQVTM and CDR2 ANQGSEA. The CDR3 loop reads CSVDPSPPSYNEQFF. CDR3 DNA sequence: TGCAGCGTTGACCCTTCGCCCCCCTCCTACAATGAGCAGTTCTTC.